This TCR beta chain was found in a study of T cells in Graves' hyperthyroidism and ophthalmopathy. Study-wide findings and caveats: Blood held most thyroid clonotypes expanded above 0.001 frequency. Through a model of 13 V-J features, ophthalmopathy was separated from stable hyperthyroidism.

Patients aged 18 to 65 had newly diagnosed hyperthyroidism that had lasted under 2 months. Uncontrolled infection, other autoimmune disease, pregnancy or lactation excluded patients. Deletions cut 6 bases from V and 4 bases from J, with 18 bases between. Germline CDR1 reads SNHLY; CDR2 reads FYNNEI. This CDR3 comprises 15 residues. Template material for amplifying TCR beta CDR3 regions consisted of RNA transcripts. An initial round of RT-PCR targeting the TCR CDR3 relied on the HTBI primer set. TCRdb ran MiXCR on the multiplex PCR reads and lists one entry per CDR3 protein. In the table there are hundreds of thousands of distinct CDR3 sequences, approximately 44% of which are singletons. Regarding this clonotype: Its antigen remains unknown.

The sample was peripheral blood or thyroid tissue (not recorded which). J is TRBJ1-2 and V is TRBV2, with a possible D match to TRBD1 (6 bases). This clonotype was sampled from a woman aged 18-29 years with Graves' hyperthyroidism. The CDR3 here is CASSQDWGGGYGYTF. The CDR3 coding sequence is TGTGCCAGCAGCCAAGATTGGGGGGGCGGCTATGGCTACACCTTC. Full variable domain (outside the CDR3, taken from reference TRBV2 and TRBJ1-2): EPEVTQTPSHQVTQMGQEVILRCVPISNHLYFYWYRQILGQKVEFLVSFYNNEISEKSEIFDDQFSVERPDGSNFTLKIRSTKLEDSAMYFCASSQDWGGGYGYTFGSGTRLTVV.